The 31 T cell receptor beta chains given below trace back to one sample, sequenced in a study of metastatic and nonmetastatic thyroid tumors. TCRdb ran MiXCR on the PCR reads. The table includes about 18,000 clones, roughly a fifth detected once. Thyroid surgery had not been preceded by any treatment in any patient. What was sequenced was tumor tissue. These receptors were obtained from a female donor with papillary thyroid cancer or a benign thyroid nodule (not recorded which). Some clones in this sample may be carry-over from other donors' samples.

This clone was detected many times. This chain joins TRBV28 and TRBJ2-5; D is ambiguous. Deletions cut 7 bases from V and 5 bases from J, with 11 bases between. The CDR3 runs to 12 residues. Germline V gene sequence: CDR1 MDHEN, CDR2 SYDVKM. The CDR3 nucleotides are TGTGCCAGCACCCTCGACCGGGAGACCCAGTACTTC. It yields the protein CASTLDRETQYF. Using reference TRBV28 and TRBJ2-5 for the parts outside the CDR3, the full variable domain is DVKVTQSSRYLVKRTGEKVFLECVQDMDHENMFWYRQDPGLGLRLIYFSYDVKMKEKGDIPEGYSVSREKKERFSLILESASTNQTSMYLCASTLDRETQYFGPGTRLLVL.

This clone ranks as medium-sized. The chain is built from TRBV28 and TRBJ1-2; D unresolved. Germline V gene data show CDR1 as MDHEN and CDR2 as SYDVKM. V lost 7 bases, J lost 3 bases, and 18 bases lay in between. The CDR3 is 15 amino acids. The CDR3 reads CASTQDSLPDYGYTF. The CDR3, as DNA: TGTGCCAGCACTCAGGATAGCCTCCCTGACTATGGCTACACCTTC.

The sample holds many counts of this clone. This chain links TRBV29-1 with TRBJ1-1; D is perhaps TRBD1 (5 bases). CDR1 and CDR2 (germline): SQVTM, ANQGSEA. V dropped 6 bases and J dropped 11 bases, with 10 bases sitting between them. CDR3 length: 9 residues. The CDR3 region is CSVQEGAFF. The CDR3 nucleotides are TGCAGCGTCCAGGAGGGGGCTTTCTTT.

This sequence joins TRBV6-4 and TRBJ2-2; the D is unclear. V dropped 4 bases and J dropped 0 bases, with 3 bases sitting between them. The germline gives CDR1 MRHNA, CDR2 SNTAGT. The CDR3 consists of 13 residues. The CDR3 DNA reads as TGTGCCAGCAGTGGGACGAACACCGGGGAGCTGTTTTTT. As protein: CASSGTNTGELFF.

This clone occurred many times. The chain employs TRBV9 and TRBJ2-2, with 12 bases that match TRBD2. This CDR3 comprises 16 residues. V lost 6 bases to trimming and J lost 5 bases; unmatched junction nucleotides: 8. The germline V gene encodes CDR1 SGDLS and CDR2 YYNGEE. The CDR3 region is CASTGNLAGGTGELFF. The CDR3 region has the DNA TGTGCCAGCACGGGGAACCTAGCGGGAGGGACCGGGGAGCTGTTTTTT.

This clone came up many times. The chain has TRBV10-3 and TRBJ2-7; the D is unclear. Germline lookup yields CDR1 ENHRY and CDR2 SYGVKD. The CDR3 consists of 11 residues. V lost 2 bases, J lost 5 bases, and 4 bases lay in between. The CDR3 region has the DNA TGTGCCATCAGTGAGAGGGACGAGCAGTACTTC. It encodes CAISERDEQYF.

As concerns this clone: A read error is possible here, since a much larger clone lies one base away. The J gene is TRBJ2-5, the V gene TRBV7-2; possibly TRBD2 for D (5 bases). The CDR3 runs 14 residues. Germline V CDR1 and CDR2: SGHTA, FQGNSA. In nucleotides, the CDR3 is TGTGCCAGCAGCCATCTCGGGGTGGTCGAGACCCGGTACTTC. Its protein product is CASSHLGVVETRYF. Complete variable domain (other parts from reference TRBV7-2 and TRBJ2-5): GAGVSQSPSNKVTEKGKDVELRCDPISGHTALYWYRQSLGQGLEFLIYFQGNSAPDKSGLPSDRFSAERTGGSVSTLTIQRTQQEDSAVYLCASSHLGVVETRYFGPGTRLLVL.

This clone was observed at least ten times. This chain joins TRBV20-1 and TRBJ2-5, with D unresolved. V was pared by 3 bases and J by 4 bases, with 12 bases between. Germline values: CDR1 DFQATT, CDR2 SNEGSKA (reference sequence). The CDR3 is 13 amino acids. CDR3 sequence reads: CSARVSPGETQYF. Here the CDR3 DNA reads TGCAGTGCTAGGGTCTCCCCGGGAGAGACCCAGTACTTC.

By share, this clone ranks as medium-sized. J is TRBJ2-6 and V is TRBV5-5; 8 bases match TRBD2. Trimming at V came to 4 bases and at J to 2 bases, leaving 5 bases not matched to a gene. Germline V gene sequence: CDR1 SGHKS, CDR2 YYEKEE (reference sequence). This CDR3 region has 16 residues. The DNA of the CDR3 is TGTGCCAGCAGCCCCTCGGGGGGGGCTGGGGCCAACGTCCTGACTTTC. It encodes CASSPSGGAGANVLTF.

This chain links TRBV30 with TRBJ1-2, with D perhaps TRBD1 (5 bases). V was cut by 8 bases and J by 3 bases, with 13 bases left in between. The CDR3 runs 12 residues. Germline V gene sequence: CDR1 GTSNPN, CDR2 SVGIG (reference sequence). Here the CDR3 reads CAGEGDDYGYTF. The DNA for the CDR3 is TGTGCCGGAGAAGGGGACGACTATGGCTACACCTTC.

The chain joins TRBV28 to TRBJ1-5, with unresolved D. Trimming removed 5 bases at V and 0 bases at J, with 11 bases between. Germline V lookup: CDR1 MDHEN, CDR2 SYDVKM. CDR3 length equals 15 residues. As DNA, the CDR3 is TGTGCCAGCAGTCCCACGGATTATAGCAATCAGCCCCAGCATTTT. Translated: CASSPTDYSNQPQHF.

This clone was observed a few times. The DNA of the CDR3 is TGTGCCAGCAGTAGTATCCGGGACAGCCCCACCTTGGAGCTGTTTTTT. Protein: CASSSIRDSPTLELFF. The chain recombines TRBV28 with TRBJ2-2; 7 nucleotides align to TRBD1. Trimming at V came to 5 bases and at J to 10 bases, leaving 16 bases not matched to a gene. The V gene's germline CDR1 is MDHEN and CDR2 SYDVKM. This CDR3 is 16 amino acids long.

This clone was counted at least ten times. The V gene is TRBV20-1, the J gene TRBJ2-1; TRBD1 aligns across 8 bases. There are 15 residues in the CDR3. The J segment lost 6 bases and the V segment lost 0 bases, leaving 7 bases of the junction unmatched. Germline CDR1 DFQATT, CDR2 SNEGSKA (reference sequence). In nucleotides, the CDR3 is TGCAGTGCTAGAGATCATTACCAGGGGGCCAATGAGCAGTTCTTC. Its protein product is CSARDHYQGANEQFF.

This clone is categorized as medium-sized (0.01 to 0.1%). V is TRBV20-1 and J is TRBJ2-7; D uncertain. V was clipped by 1 base and J by 2 bases, with 3 bases between them. Per germline, CDR1 DFQATT and CDR2 SNEGSKA (reference sequence). The CDR3 has 11 residues. This CDR3 is CSARGTYEQYF. CDR3 coding DNA: TGCAGTGCTAGAGGGACCTACGAGCAGTACTTC.

This clone was seen ten or more times. The gene calls are TRBV2 and TRBJ2-7; no clear D. V was clipped by 7 bases and J by 3 bases, with 16 bases between them. Germline values: CDR1 SNHLY, CDR2 FYNNEI. The CDR3 covers 14 residues. This CDR3 is CASTANGAVYEQYF. CDR3 DNA: TGTGCCAGCACTGCAAACGGAGCCGTCTACGAGCAGTACTTC.

V and J are TRBV6-1 and TRBJ2-7, with TRBD1 matching 9 bases. The CDR3 has 14 amino acids. Per the germline V gene, CDR1 is MNHNS and CDR2 is SASEGT. The ends lost 5 bases at V and 7 bases at J; junction bases unmatched: 9. The CDR3 DNA reads TGTGCCAGCAGTACGGGACAGGGTTCGAGTGAGCAGTACTTC. Encoded protein: CASSTGQGSSEQYF.

This clone occurred many times. The chain links TRBV20-1 to TRBJ2-3; 14 nucleotides line up with TRBD2. Germline trimming cut 6 bases from V and 1 base from J; bases unmatched to any gene: 6. The CDR3 extends over 16 amino acids. CDR1 and CDR2 from the germline V gene are DFQATT and SNEGSKA (reference sequence). For the CDR3, the DNA is TGCAGTGCGATACCGGGACTAGCGGGAGGCACAGATACGCAGTATTTT. Translating gives CSAIPGLAGGTDTQYF.

In its sample, this clone was seen many times. The chain uses TRBV20-1 and TRBJ2-7, with TRBD1 matching over 7 bases. This CDR3 contains 14 residues. V was clipped by 5 bases and J by 5 bases; unmatched bases: 12. Germline CDR1 is DFQATT and CDR2 is SNEGSKA (reference sequence). The CDR3 region is CSASKTGLVDEQYF. The CDR3 nucleotides are TGCAGTGCTTCCAAGACAGGGTTGGTGGACGAGCAGTACTTC.

To note about this clone: Different DNA sequences within this sample yield the same CDR3. This sequence joins TRBV11-3 and TRBJ2-1; tentatively, D is TRBD2 (5 bases). CDR3 length: 11 amino acids. Germline-derived CDR1 and CDR2 are SGHNT and YENEEA. With 5 bases removed from V and 9 bases from J, the gap between germline ends came to 8 bases. The CDR3 is CASSLGVEQFF. The DNA for the CDR3 is TGTGCCAGCAGCCTGGGAGTTGAGCAGTTCTTC.

The chain carries TRBV5-1 and TRBJ1-3; 7 bases line up with TRBD1. CDR1 and CDR2 from the germline V gene are SGHRS and YFSETQ. The V segment lost 4 bases and the J segment 8 bases; nucleotides outside the gene matches: 12. CDR3 length: 15 amino acids. The CDR3 DNA follows: TGCGCCAGCAGCATCGGACAGGAGGCTATAGACACCATATATTTT. It is translated as CASSIGQEAIDTIYF.

This clone appeared a few times. This chain links TRBV12-5 with TRBJ1-5; D call uncertain. V lost 5 bases and J lost 4, with 9 bases in between. CDR3 length: 13 amino acids. Germline CDR1 LGHNT, CDR2 FRNRAP. CDR3 coding DNA: TGTGCTAGTGGTATGGGGAGGAATCAGCCCCAGCATTTT. This encodes CASGMGRNQPQHF.

This clone came up many times. The chain couples TRBV7-9 to TRBJ2-5, with D possibly being TRBD1 (5 bases). V was trimmed by 3 bases and J by 5 bases, leaving 10 bases between them. The CDR3 is made up of 13 amino acids. The germline gives CDR1 SEHNR, CDR2 FQNEAQ (reference sequence). The CDR3 bases are TGTGCCAGCAGCTTGGACACGTATGAGACCCAGTACTTC. It translates to CASSLDTYETQYF.

There are many counts of this clone. A single base separates this from a much larger clone, so it may be a read error. V usage is TRBV24-1 and J usage is TRBJ1-2; TRBD1 might be the D (5 bases). This CDR3 has 14 residues. Germline CDR1 and CDR2: KGHDR and SFDVKD. V was pared by 3 bases and J by 6 bases, with 13 bases between. DNA for the CDR3: TGTGCCACCAGTGATACTCCCAAGGGGCATGGCTACACCTTC. Its protein product is CATSDTPKGHGYTF.

The rearrangement uses TRBV9 and TRBJ1-5, with TRBD1 matching over 9 bases. This CDR3 comprises 15 residues. Looked up from germline, CDR1 is SGDLS and CDR2 is YYNGEE. Trimming removed 4 bases from V and 3 bases from J; junction bases left unmatched: 5. This CDR3 reads CASSPGTGYNQPQHF. CDR3 bases: TGTGCCAGCAGCCCCGGGACAGGGTACAATCAGCCCCAGCATTTT.

This clone has a count of ten or more. CDR3 residues: CASSLTPNGQFF. The CDR3 DNA reads TGTGCCAGCAGCTTAACACCTAACGGGCAGTTCTTC. The chain carries TRBV7-2 and TRBJ2-1; D is unclear. This CDR3 has 12 residues. Looked up from germline, CDR1 is SGHTA and CDR2 is FQGNSA. The ends were cut back, 2 bases at V and 12 bases at J, with 11 bases in the middle. Variable domain in full (rest from reference TRBV7-2 and TRBJ2-1): GAGVSQSPSNKVTEKGKDVELRCDPISGHTALYWYRQSLGQGLEFLIYFQGNSAPDKSGLPSDRFSAERTGGSVSTLTIQRTQQEDSAVYLCASSLTPNGQFFGPGTRLTVL.

This clone was picked up a small number of times. This may come from a read error, since a much larger clone is one base off. The chain combines TRBV7-8 with TRBJ2-3, with D tentatively TRBD2 (6 bases). Germline V CDR1 and CDR2: SGHVS, FQNEAQ. Trimming took off 10 bases at V and 2 bases at J, with 16 bases between the two ends. The CDR3 spans 14 residues. The CDR3 loop reads CANTRDSPTDTQYF. The CDR3 coding sequence is TGTGCCAACACCAGGGACTCCCCCACAGATACGCAGTATTTT.

This clone was observed at least ten times. The chain links TRBV7-9 to TRBJ2-3; D unclear. Germline assignment: CDR1 SEHNR and CDR2 FQNEAQ (reference sequence). CDR3 length: 14 residues. The V end was cut by 1 base, the J end by 4 bases, with 9 bases between. The CDR3 here is CASSLEGFADTQYF. As DNA, the CDR3 is TGTGCCAGCAGCTTAGAGGGTTTTGCAGATACGCAGTATTTT.

This clone rates as medium-sized. The V and J genes are TRBV4-2 and TRBJ1-1; D possibly corresponds to TRBD1 (5 bases). Germline CDR1 LGHNA, CDR2 YNFKEQ. V was clipped by 3 bases and J by 4 bases, with 9 bases between them. The CDR3 is made up of 13 amino acids. In nucleotides, the CDR3 is TGTGCCAGCAGCCAGGGGGTGGTCACTGAAGCTTTCTTT. Its translation is CASSQGVVTEAFF.

This clone was observed many times. This CDR3 reads CASSITGASGLYEQYF. The CDR3 bases are TGTGCCAGTAGTATAACCGGCGCTAGCGGCCTCTACGAGCAGTACTTC. V is TRBV19 and J is TRBJ2-7, with 7 positions matching TRBD2. This CDR3 region has 16 residues. V gave up 2 bases and J gave up 3 bases; unmatched junction bases: 10. Germline V lookup: CDR1 LNHDA, CDR2 SQIVND (reference sequence).

This clone was seen ten or more times. The gene calls are TRBV5-6 and TRBJ1-1; D unclear. From germline, CDR1 is SGHDT and CDR2 YYEEEE. The V end lost 5 bases, the J end lost 1 base, and 12 bases lay between the germline ends. This CDR3 region has 14 residues. CDR3 bases: TGTGCCAGCAGTTTGACACCGGGGAACACTGAAGCTTTCTTT. Amino acid sequence: CASSLTPGNTEAFF. Full variable domain (outside the CDR3, taken from reference TRBV5-6 and TRBJ1-1): DAGVTQSPTHLIKTRGQQVTLRCSPKSGHDTVSWYQQALGQGPQFIFQYYEEEERQRGNFPDRFSGHQFPNYSSELNVNALLLGDSALYLCASSLTPGNTEAFFGQGTRLTVV.

This clone was seen a few times. The chain combines TRBV18 with TRBJ1-3, with D possibly TRBD1 on 5 matching bases. V was shortened by 5 bases and J by 4 bases, with 15 bases between the two germline ends. The germline CDR1 and CDR2 sequences are KGHSH and LQKENI. The CDR3 length is 15 residues. The CDR3 DNA reads TGTGCCAGCTCAGCGGGGACGGCCCAGGGAAACACCATATATTTT. Translation: CASSAGTAQGNTIYF. Using reference TRBV18 and TRBJ1-3 for the parts outside the CDR3, the full variable domain is NAGVMQNPRHLVRRRGQEARLRCSPMKGHSHVYWYRQLPEEGLKFMVYLQKENIIDESGMPKERFSAEFPKEGPSILRIQQVVRGDSAAYFCASSAGTAQGNTIYFGEGSWLTVV.